Presented here are 23 T cell receptor beta chains from one specimen sequenced in a study of cytomegalovirus exposure and HLA in healthy donors (dated by TCRdb to the late 2010s). The library was prepared using the immunoSEQ multiplex PCR assay. A mixture of 60 forward primers for TCR Vbeta segments and 13 reverse primers for TCR Jbeta segments was used in the multiplex PCR. TCRdb mirrors the immuneACCESS table, restricted to in-frame sequences. Some clones are absent from its copies; in checked studies, under half trace to an unresolved V gene, and the reason for the others is unknown. This sample lists 97,000 or so clones; about 60% were detected once. Clones ranked in the top ten supply more than 4.5% of the sample. The sequenced sample consisted of PBMCs. These receptors originate from a human donor in good health.

V and J are TRBV7-2 and TRBJ1-6, with a weak D call TRBD1 (5 bases). The CDR3 is 13 residues long. V lost 3 bases and J 13 bases, leaving 13 bases between the germline ends. Germline assignment: CDR1 SGHTA and CDR2 FQGNSA. The DNA of the CDR3 is TGTGCCAGCAGCTTTGACCTCAGGGTTCCCCTCCACTTT. Encoded protein: CASSFDLRVPLHF.

The CDR3 region is CASRLGLAGGTGELFF. The CDR3 nucleotides read TGTGCCAGCAGATTAGGACTAGCGGGAGGGACCGGGGAGCTGTTTTTT. J is TRBJ2-2 and V is TRBV5-4, with 15 bases matching TRBD2. The V gene end was trimmed by 5 bases and the J gene end by 5 bases; junction bases not matched to a gene: 4. The CDR3 runs to 16 residues. Germline loops: CDR1 SGHNT, CDR2 YYREEE (reference sequence).

The chain has TRBV18 and TRBJ2-2, with D maybe TRBD1 (5 bases). V was clipped by 4 bases and J by 3 bases, with 15 bases between them. Per germline, CDR1 KGHSH and CDR2 LQKENI. The CDR3 spans 16 residues. The CDR3 bases are TGTGCCAGCTCACTTCAGGGTCCGGGTTACACCGGGGAGCTGTTTTTT. Protein sequence: CASSLQGPGYTGELFF.

This rearrangement joins TRBV10-3 to TRBJ2-4; 10 bases match TRBD2. Trimming took 2 bases from V and 6 from J; bases not matched to a gene: 7. The CDR3 loop spans 16 amino acids. CDR1 is ENHRY, CDR2 SYGVKD, per germline. The CDR3 DNA follows: TGTGCCATCAGTGAGAGCCAGCGGGAGGGGGGAAACATTCAGTACTTC. This translates into CAISESQREGGNIQYF.

The chain uses TRBV5-1 and TRBJ2-1; D perhaps matches TRBD1 (6 bases). With 7 bases removed from V and 0 bases from J, the gap between germline ends came to 11 bases. Germline assignment: CDR1 SGHRS and CDR2 YFSETQ. The CDR3 has 14 amino acids. CDR3 DNA sequence: TGCGCCAGCCAGGGGATTAGCTCCTACAATGAGCAGTTCTTC. Residues: CASQGISSYNEQFF.

The chain uses TRBV7-6 and TRBJ1-5; a weak D match, TRBD1 (5 bases). The V gene's germline CDR1 is SGHVS and CDR2 FNYEAQ. V lost 1 base and J 0 bases, leaving 16 bases between the germline ends. This CDR3 is 18 amino acids long. The CDR3 DNA follows: TGTGCCAGCAGCTTAGTAGGAGGGGCCAGCTTTAGCAATCAGCCCCAGCATTTT. Its protein is CASSLVGGASFSNQPQHF.

The V call is TRBV28, the J call TRBJ2-7; TRBD1 is a possible D gene (5 bases). Trimming left V 3 bases short and J 4 bases short, with 13 bases between. Germline lookup yields CDR1 MDHEN and CDR2 SYDVKM. This CDR3 is 14 amino acids long. For the CDR3, the DNA is TGTGCCAGCAGTTTCAACGGACAAAAATACGAGCAGTACTTC. This sequence encodes CASSFNGQKYEQYF.

Notes on this clone: At one of its ends the junction is not consistent with the germline gene, which may arise from a read error. This chain uses TRBV6-1 with TRBJ2-1, with 8 bases fitting TRBD2. Germline loops: CDR1 MNHNS, CDR2 SASEGT. The CDR3 length is 17 residues. The CDR3 sequence is CANSEAQRERVYNEQFF. The CDR3 DNA reads TGTGCCAACAGTGAAGCCCAGCGGGAGAGGGTCTACAATGAGCAGTTCTTC.

This clone turned up a few times. This chain joins TRBV28 and TRBJ2-7, with 8 bases matching TRBD2. Germline CDR1 reads MDHEN; CDR2 reads SYDVKM. V lost 7 bases, J lost 7 bases, and 9 bases stayed unmatched. The CDR3 is 13 amino acids. Here the CDR3 DNA reads TGTGCCAGCATTAGAGCGGGAGTCGGGGAGCAGTACTTC. Encoded protein: CASIRAGVGEQYF.

This clone showed up just a few times. The V and J genes are TRBV6-1 and TRBJ1-5, with a possible D match to TRBD1 (6 bases). Trimming cost V 1 base and J 8 bases, with 12 bases left between them. CDR1 and CDR2 (germline): MNHNS, SASEGT. This CDR3 contains 14 residues. CDR3 sequence reads: CASSEGTASEPQHF. CDR3 sequence (DNA): TGTGCCAGCAGTGAAGGGACAGCTTCGGAGCCCCAGCATTTT.

This clone occurred once. The chain carries TRBV27 and TRBJ2-3; TRBD2 aligns across 14 bases. V dropped 5 bases and J dropped 2; count of bases not matched to a gene: 6. The germline gives CDR1 MNHEY, CDR2 SMNVEV (reference sequence). The CDR3 runs 17 residues. This CDR3 reads CASSPRLAGGYTDTQYF. CDR3 bases: TGTGCCAGCAGTCCTCGACTAGCGGGAGGGTACACAGATACGCAGTATTTT.

The rearrangement joins TRBV29-1 to TRBJ2-3; perhaps TRBD2 as D (6 bases). The germline V and J ends were trimmed by 4 bases and 2 bases, with 10 bases remaining between them. Germline-derived CDR1 and CDR2 are SQVTM and ANQGSEA. CDR3 size: 13 residues. The CDR3 bases are TGCAGCGTTGTCGGCGGGACCACAGATACGCAGTATTTT. Translation: CSVVGGTTDTQYF.

The chain uses TRBV19 and TRBJ1-1; 10 bases fit TRBD1. Losses at the gene ends were 5 bases for V and 5 bases for J; bases not matched to a gene: 5. This CDR3 has 14 amino acids. CDR1 and CDR2 (germline): LNHDA, SQIVND (reference sequence). CDR3 loop: CASSLGQGKTEAFF. In DNA form, the CDR3 reads TGTGCCAGTAGTCTGGGACAGGGGAAAACTGAAGCTTTCTTT.

This clone has just a few counts. The genes are TRBV5-4 and TRBJ1-2; D gene ambiguous. The CDR3 is 13 residues long. V was cut by 1 base and J by 2 bases, with 6 bases left in between. The germline CDR1 and CDR2 sequences are SGHNT and YYREEE (reference sequence). The DNA of the CDR3 is TGTGCCAGCAGCTTGCCGGTCAACTATGGCTACACCTTC. As protein: CASSLPVNYGYTF.

This clone was seen a few times. The chain combines TRBV6-1 with TRBJ2-7, with 10 bases identical to TRBD2. The CDR3 extends over 14 amino acids. The germline gives CDR1 MNHNS, CDR2 SASEGT. V trimming: 7 bases; J trimming: 4 bases; junction bases outside the gene matches: 7. The CDR3 is CASIRSGRAYEQYF. Written as DNA, the CDR3 is TGTGCCAGCATAAGGAGCGGGAGGGCTTACGAGCAGTACTTC.

The CDR3 DNA reads TGTGCCAGCAGCTTCCCCCCCGATAATAGCGGGGGGGAGACCCAGTACTTC. Translation: CASSFPPDNSGGETQYF. The rearrangement links TRBV7-9 to TRBJ2-5; TRBD2 matches 10 bases. CDR3 length: 17 residues. Germline V gene data show CDR1 as SEHNR and CDR2 as FQNEAQ (reference sequence). V gave up 3 bases and J gave up 5 bases; unmatched junction bases: 12.

V usage is TRBV19 and J usage is TRBJ1-2; D gene uncertain. CDR3 length: 14 residues. Trimming left V 2 bases short and J 3 bases short, with 10 bases between. Germline CDR1 LNHDA, CDR2 SQIVND (reference sequence). CDR3 protein: CASSIITPDYGYTF. CDR3 bases: TGTGCCAGTAGTATAATCACTCCGGACTATGGCTACACCTTC.

This chain joins TRBV7-2 and TRBJ2-3, with 8 bases identical to TRBD2. Germline CDR1 reads SGHTA; CDR2 reads FQGNSA. The CDR3 is 16 amino acids. J gave up 6 bases and V 2 bases, and 10 bases lay outside the gene matches. DNA for the CDR3: TGTGCCAGCAGCTTAATGCAGGCGGGAGGTGGGGATACGCAGTATTTT. Its translation: CASSLMQAGGGDTQYF.

The chain has TRBV5-1 and TRBJ2-5; 10 bases map to TRBD2. The ends lost 5 bases at V and 5 bases at J; junction bases unmatched: 6. The CDR3 spans 14 residues. The V gene's germline CDR1 is SGHRS and CDR2 YFSETQ. CDR3 DNA sequence: TGCGCCAGCAGATTAGCGGGAGGTGAGGAGACCCAGTACTTC. Protein sequence: CASRLAGGEETQYF. Full variable domain (outside the CDR3, taken from reference TRBV5-1 and TRBJ2-5): KAGVTQTPRYLIKTRGQQVTLSCSPISGHRSVSWYQQTPGQGLQFLFEYFSETQRNKGNFPGRFSGRQFSNSRSEMNVSTLELGDSALYLCASRLAGGEETQYFGPGTRLLVL.

The chain combines TRBV7-2 with TRBJ2-7; D may be TRBD2 (5 bases). From germline, CDR1 is SGHTA and CDR2 FQGNSA. The CDR3 has 14 amino acids. V dropped 5 bases and J dropped 7 bases, with 18 bases sitting between them. CDR3 protein: CASSPLGLRLEQYF. The CDR3, as DNA: TGTGCCAGCAGCCCCCTAGGACTCCGGTTAGAGCAGTACTTC.

The rearrangement links TRBV6-5 to TRBJ2-1, with a tentative D call TRBD1 (6 bases). Deletions cut 8 bases from V and 5 bases from J, with 13 bases between. Germline CDR1 is MNHEY and CDR2 is SVGAGI. The CDR3 spans 13 residues. CDR3: CASSRDTDNEQFF. The CDR3 coding sequence is TGTGCCAGCTCCCGGGACACTGACAATGAGCAGTTCTTC.

This clone has only a few counts. The chain links TRBV19 to TRBJ1-5, with a possible D match to TRBD1 (6 bases). The V gene's germline CDR1 is LNHDA and CDR2 SQIVND (reference sequence). The CDR3 runs 16 residues. V lost 3 bases and J lost 2, with 14 bases in between. CDR3: CASSIVTGFGNQPQHF. CDR3 nucleotide sequence: TGTGCCAGTAGTATTGTGACAGGATTCGGCAATCAGCCCCAGCATTTT.

This chain links TRBV28 with TRBJ2-5; a possible D gene is TRBD1 (6 bases). The J call is in doubt because the DNA end fits TRBJ2-7 better. The germline gives CDR1 MDHEN, CDR2 SYDVKM. The CDR3 loop spans 14 amino acids. As DNA, the CDR3 is TGTGCCACCCAGGACAGTGGGAAGGTCTACGAGCAGTACTTC. Protein product: CATQDSGKVYEQYF.